Described below is a single T cell receptor (beta chain) sequence and its context. No antigen is known for it. This sample is part of a study of T cell responses to AZD1222 COVID-19 vaccine. Whole-study findings and limits: Nearly half of spike-specific TCRs reportedly go after variant regions that carry no mutations. Only a handful of AZD1222 recipients, several in all, had baseline seropositivity. No repertoire was sampled before or during the peak T cell response, only after it.

Generated by immunoSEQ multiplex PCR, the TCRdb table keeps only in-frame clones and is missing some. The data contain around 70,000 clones, around four fifths of them singletons. The CDR3 contains 15 residues. CDR1 is LNHDA and CDR2 is SQIVND in the germline V gene (reference sequence). The V end lost 6 bases, the J end lost 5 bases, and 20 bases lay between the germline ends. Sequenced material: peripheral blood, taken on day 0 of AZD1222 vaccination. The sequence was collected from an adult in good health. The chain employs TRBV19 and TRBJ2-7, with D possibly being TRBD1 (5 bases). The CDR3 nucleotides read TGTGCCAGTAGCTATGACAGTCTCCTAGGGGACGAGCAGTACTTC. Translated, it gives CASSYDSLLGDEQYF.